What follows are 10 T cell receptor beta chains derived from one specimen sequenced in a study of cytomegalovirus exposure and HLA in healthy donors. The study ran its PCR with 60 Vbeta and 13 Jbeta primers. Clones were sequenced by immunoSEQ multiplex PCR, and TCRdb holds only the in-frame ones, with some missing. Its listing shows about 130,000 clones. What was sequenced was PBMCs. The source is a man younger than 35 in good health and CMV-seronegative.

The rearrangement joins TRBV18 to TRBJ2-7; 12 bases are a match to TRBD1. CDR1 is KGHSH, CDR2 LQKENI, per germline. The trim removed 6 bases at V and 7 bases at J, leaving 7 bases unmatched. The CDR3 sequence is 14 residues long. This CDR3 reads CASSVGQGAREQYF. The CDR3 region has the DNA TGTGCCAGCTCGGTGGGACAGGGGGCGAGAGAGCAGTACTTC.

Note on this clone: The junction does not match germline at one end; this may be a read error. The chain recombines TRBV10-1 with TRBJ1-5; possible D gene TRBD1, 6 bases. Per germline, CDR1 WNHNN and CDR2 SYGVQD (reference sequence). The CDR3 is 15 amino acids. CDR3 loop: CASGGRGGSNQPRHF. DNA for the CDR3: TGCGCCAGCGGAGGGAGGGGGGGTAGCAATCAGCCCCGGCATTTT.

This chain connects TRBV5-4 to TRBJ1-2, with unresolved D. V lost 0 bases and J 4 bases, leaving 10 bases between the germline ends. This CDR3 contains 14 residues. Germline-derived CDR1 and CDR2 are SGHNT and YYREEE (reference sequence). CDR3 nucleotides: TGTGCCAGCAGCTTGGGGAGTGGAGCCTATGGCTACACCTTC. Translated: CASSLGSGAYGYTF.

The chain links TRBV2 to TRBJ1-1; D perhaps matches TRBD1 (6 bases). Germline loops: CDR1 SNHLY, CDR2 FYNNEI. The CDR3 has 15 amino acids. Deletions cut 5 bases from V and 0 bases from J, with 13 bases between. Here the CDR3 reads CASSLDRNVNTEAFF. The DNA of the CDR3 is TGTGCCAGCAGTTTGGACAGAAATGTGAACACTGAAGCTTTCTTT.

The J gene is TRBJ2-7, the V gene TRBV7-9; TRBD2 aligns across 7 bases. The CDR3 has 14 amino acids. CDR1 is SEHNR and CDR2 is FQNEAQ in the germline V gene (reference sequence). V shed 3 bases, J shed 0 bases, and the junction held 2 bases outside the gene matches. The chain's CDR3 is CASSFGTISYEQYF. The CDR3 DNA reads TGTGCCAGCAGCTTCGGGACTATCTCCTACGAGCAGTACTTC.

The chain carries TRBV6-6 and TRBJ1-5; a weak D match, TRBD1 (5 bases). Germline CDR1 MNHNY, CDR2 SVGAGI (reference sequence). The V end lost 5 bases, the J end lost 2 bases, and 16 bases lay between the germline ends. This CDR3 contains 16 residues. Here the CDR3 DNA reads TGTGCCAGCAGTCCAACAGGTGGATGGGGCAATCAGCCCCAGCATTTT. Its protein is CASSPTGGWGNQPQHF.

The chain uses TRBV6-5 and TRBJ2-3, with 12 positions matching TRBD2. CDR3 size: 15 residues. The V segment lost 6 bases and the J segment 5 bases; nucleotides outside the gene matches: 6. In germline, CDR1 is MNHEY, CDR2 SVGAGI. The CDR3: CASRTLAGGVDTQYF. The CDR3 DNA sequence: TGTGCCAGCAGGACCCTAGCGGGAGGGGTAGATACGCAGTATTTT.

The chain is built from TRBV28 and TRBJ2-7, with 7 bases aligning to TRBD2. The V segment lost 6 bases and the J segment 2 bases; nucleotides outside the gene matches: 7. The CDR3 has 14 residues. CDR1 and CDR2 (germline): MDHEN, SYDVKM. CDR3 protein: CASRRRDYPYEQYF. The CDR3 DNA is TGTGCCAGCAGACGGCGGGACTACCCCTACGAGCAGTACTTC.

The chain employs TRBV29-1 and TRBJ1-2; D unresolved. CDR3 size: 11 residues. Germline V gene data show CDR1 as SQVTM and CDR2 as ANQGSEA. V was cut by 5 bases and J by 2 bases, with 6 bases left in between. The CDR3 bases are TGCAGCGTTCTATGGAACTATGGCTACACCTTC. Translation gives CSVLWNYGYTF.

The gene calls are TRBV29-1 and TRBJ2-7, with D possibly being TRBD2 (5 bases). This CDR3 is 14 amino acids long. Trimming shortened V by 5 bases and J by 6 bases, and 20 bases separated the two germline ends. CDR1 is SQVTM and CDR2 is ANQGSEA in the germline V gene. The chain's CDR3 is CSVKILARKSEQYF. DNA of the CDR3: TGCAGCGTTAAGATTCTAGCCCGAAAATCCGAGCAGTACTTC.